Given below is one TCR beta chain in context. Its specificity is not known. TCRdb's table, derived via immunoSEQ multiplex PCR, lists solely in-frame clones and lacks some. The profile covers tens of thousands of clones, with about 93% appearing a single time and about 5% taken by the ten largest. This sample is drawn from a study of early stage breast cancer tumors. Study overall: Of some 16 invasive breast tumors, about twelve were hormone receptor-positive, HER2-negative. Average read coverage per sample was 9.5 to 10-fold. Study results and caveats: Tumors had about 2.3-fold higher T cell density than normal breast. Comparing each tissue with blood distinguished tumor from normal in 14 of 16 patients.

This CDR3 comprises 14 residues. Germline V gives CDR1 SGHRS, CDR2 YFSETQ. V lost 4 bases to trimming and J lost 8 bases, with 17 bases between them. The specimen sequenced was blood. The TCR comes from a person aged 65-85 years with breast cancer. The rearrangement links TRBV5-1 to TRBJ2-3; D may be TRBD2 (6 bases). The CDR3 loop is CASSQGLPLGTQYF. CDR3 bases: TGCGCCAGCAGCCAGGGACTCCCACTCGGTACGCAGTATTTT.